This paragraph reports one T cell receptor (beta chain). Its antigen is as yet unknown. Data came from immunoSEQ multiplex PCR; TCRdb stores just in-frame clones and leaves some out. This table holds nearly 1,000,000 clones, about three quarters found once. The data were obtained in a study of shared clonotypes between healthy human individuals. For the study at large: Three plates were used per donor for CD4 naive, three for CD4 memory, two for CD8 naive and one for CD8 memory.

Findings and caveats of the study: It was observed that 5% to 6.5% of naive CD4 clonotypes were shared across several donors. Few donors restricted represented genetic and exposure-history diversity.

The clonotype comes from a man aged 18 to 29 in good health. The sequenced material came from memory CD4+ T cells sorted from blood. Subset described: CD45RA-negative fraction.

CDR3 sequence: CASSAPGATEAFF. CDR3 DNA sequence: TGTGCCAGCAGTGCCCCCGGGGCCACTGAAGCTTTCTTT. V usage is TRBV6-6 and J usage is TRBJ1-1, with a possible D match to TRBD1 (5 bases). The CDR3 is 13 amino acids. The ends were cut back, 5 bases at V and 4 bases at J, with 11 bases in the middle. Germline-derived CDR1 and CDR2 are MNHNY and SVGAGI (reference sequence).